The rows below give T cell receptor beta chains drawn from one sample of a study of T-cell memory formation after mild COVID-19. TCRdb reanalysed the 5' RACE reads using MiXCR and keeps one entry per CDR3 protein. The sample records more than 110,000 distinct CDR3 sequences, roughly 24% being singletons. Sequenced material: PBMCs or a T cell subset sorted from them (not recorded which). All receptors derive from an adult woman who had mild COVID-19 (a few samples of this study predate the infection). Cell type and time point are not known. The CDR3 runs from the conserved cysteine through the conserved F or W. A D gene is named only where the DNA matches it firmly. Rows may omit the clone size; those that give it use once, few, many or a size class.

TRBD1	TRBV3-1	NA	TRBJ2-2	CASSQDTGVKYTGELFF	TGTGCCAGCAGCCAAGACACAGGGGTGAAATACACCGGGGAGCTGTTTTTT
NA	TRBV7-9	NA	TRBJ1-2	CASSLPGTRGYTF	TGTGCCAGCAGCTTACCAGGGACCCGGGGCTACACCTTC
NA	TRBV5-1	few	TRBJ2-3	CASVLGLETSTDTQYF	TGCGCCAGCGTTCTCGGACTCGAAACTAGCACAGATACGCAGTATTTT
NA	TRBV6-6	NA	TRBJ2-1	CASSWMWRTGIPGNEQFF	TGTGCCAGCAGTTGGATGTGGAGAACAGGTATTCCTGGCAATGAGCAGTTCTTC
NA	TRBV24-1	NA	TRBJ1-1	CATSDLTGGGIVF	TGTGCCACCAGTGATCTTACGGGGGGGGGTATCGTTTTT
NA	TRBV7-9	few	TRBJ2-7	CASSLIGGGEGYEQYF	TGTGCCAGCAGCTTAATAGGTGGGGGCGAGGGCTACGAGCAGTACTTC
NA	TRBV7-9	NA	TRBJ1-1	CASSLVAGNTEAFF	TGTGCCAGCAGCTTAGTCGCAGGGAACACTGAAGCTTTCTTT
NA	TRBV11-3	NA	TRBJ1-3	CASSSPAIFSGNTIYF	TGTGCCAGCAGCTCCCCCGCCATTTTCTCTGGAAACACCATATATTTT
NA	TRBV7-9	many	TRBJ2-5	CASSLAGRETQYF	TGTGCCAGCAGCTTAGCTGGCAGAGAGACCCAGTACTTC
NA	TRBV6-5	NA	TRBJ2-4	CASSRDLKNIQYF	TGTGCCAGCAGCCGCGATCTTAAAAACATTCAGTACTTC
NA	TRBV11-2	NA	TRBJ2-5	CASSIASGFETQYF	TGTGCCAGCAGCATTGCATCGGGTTTCGAGACCCAGTACTTC
NA	TRBV9	NA	TRBJ1-2	CASSAGDGYTF	TGTGCCAGCAGCGCCGGGGACGGCTACACCTTC
NA	TRBV4-2	many	TRBJ2-3	CASSLLGTDTQYF	TGTGCCAGCAGCCTACTGGGCACAGATACGCAGTATTTT
NA	TRBV6-5	NA	TRBJ1-4	CASSPLAGSTNEKLFF	TGTGCCAGCAGTCCTTTAGCGGGGTCAACTAATGAAAAACTGTTTTTT
NA	TRBV6-1	NA	TRBJ1-1	CASSEVAGAMNTEAFF	TGTGCCAGCAGTGAAGTTGCGGGGGCGATGAACACTGAAGCTTTCTTT
NA	TRBV11-2	few	TRBJ1-1	CASSINPGLNTEAFF	TGTGCCAGCAGCATAAACCCGGGACTGAACACTGAAGCTTTCTTT
TRBD2	TRBV4-2	few	TRBJ2-7	CASSQDERLAGVRGEQYF	TGTGCCAGCAGCCAAGATGAGAGGCTAGCGGGAGTGAGGGGAGAGCAGTACTTC
TRBD2	TRBV7-8	few	TRBJ2-1	CASSLASLTYGRANSYNEQFF	TGTGCCAGCAGCTTAGCATCGTTAACCTACGGGAGGGCCAACTCCTACAATGAGCAGTTCTTC
NA	TRBV6-2/TRBV6-3	few	TRBJ2-5	CASSLQGTQYF	TGTGCCAGCAGCCTCCAGGGGACCCAGTACTTC
NA	TRBV6-6	NA	TRBJ2-7	CASSYGELRGSYEQYF	TGTGCCAGCAGTTACGGGGAATTGAGGGGCTCCTACGAGCAGTACTTC
NA	TRBV20-1	many	TRBJ2-3	CSARDVQNPSTDTQYF	TGCAGTGCTAGAGATGTGCAGAACCCTAGCACAGATACGCAGTATTTT
TRBD2	TRBV27	once	TRBJ2-7	CASPGGAEEYF	TGTGCCAGCCCGGGGGGGGCCGAGGAGTACTTC
NA	TRBV25-1	NA	TRBJ2-3	CASMPIGTLVRDTQYF	TGTGCCAGCATGCCGATCGGGACACTCGTGAGAGATACGCAGTATTTT
NA	TRBV4-1	NA	TRBJ2-3	CASSQDLASTDTQYF	TGCGCCAGCAGCCAAGATCTGGCTAGCACAGATACGCAGTATTTT
TRBD1	TRBV11-3	NA	TRBJ2-7	CASSTLPDRGAYEQYF	TGTGCCAGCAGCACACTCCCGGACAGGGGAGCCTACGAGCAGTACTTC
NA	TRBV12-3/TRBV12-4	once	TRBJ1-2	CASSQGHVNGYTF	TGTGCCAGCAGTCAGGGACATGTCAACGGCTACACCTTC
TRBD2	TRBV7-2	NA	TRBJ2-1	CASSPAGDSYNEQFF	TGTGCCAGCAGCCCGGCGGGGGACTCCTACAATGAGCAGTTCTTC
NA	TRBV12-3/TRBV12-4	few	TRBJ1-2	CASSVHPRYGYTF	TGTGCCAGCAGTGTACACCCCCGCTATGGCTACACCTTC
NA	TRBV11-2	few	TRBJ2-1	CASSLNLQSSYNEQFF	TGTGCCAGCAGCCTAAATCTACAGAGCTCCTACAATGAGCAGTTCTTC
TRBD1	TRBV27	few	TRBJ2-2	CAAGTGYGTGELFF	TGTGCCGCCGGGACAGGGTACGGCACCGGGGAGCTGTTTTTT
NA	TRBV24-1	NA	TRBJ1-1	CATSDSGVNTEAFF	TGTGCCACCAGTGATTCAGGGGTGAACACTGAAGCTTTCTTT
TRBD1	TRBV11-2	few	TRBJ2-3	CASSLEGWTGGTDTQYF	TGTGCCAGCAGCTTAGAGGGGTGGACAGGCGGCACAGATACGCAGTATTTT
TRBD2	TRBV20-1	few	TRBJ2-7	CSARAGGYEQYF	TGCAGTGCTAGAGCGGGAGGCTACGAGCAGTACTTC
TRBD1	TRBV24-1	few	TRBJ2-3	CATSERTGWADTQYF	TGTGCCACCAGTGAACGGACAGGGTGGGCAGATACGCAGTATTTT
NA	TRBV24-1	few	TRBJ2-2	CATSLISGVDTGELFF	TGTGCCACCAGTTTAATTTCGGGGGTCGACACCGGGGAGCTGTTTTTT
NA	TRBV7-2	many	TRBJ2-1	CASSFEMAGEQFF	TGTGCCAGCAGCTTCGAGATGGCGGGTGAGCAGTTCTTC
NA	TRBV12-3/TRBV12-4	few	TRBJ1-1	CASSLPGGTEAFF	TGTGCCAGCAGTTTACCGGGGGGGACTGAAGCTTTCTTT
TRBD2	TRBV7-3	NA	TRBJ2-1	CASSPDLAGVSEQFF	TGTGCCAGCAGCCCGGACCTAGCGGGAGTTTCTGAGCAGTTCTTC
TRBD2	TRBV13	NA	TRBJ2-7	CASSLGGRIYEQYF	TGTGCCAGCAGCTTAGGCGGGAGGATCTACGAGCAGTACTTC
NA	TRBV4-1	few	TRBJ2-2	CASSHPRVPISNTGELFF	TGCGCCAGCAGCCACCCGAGGGTCCCAATTTCGAACACCGGGGAGCTGTTTTTT
NA	TRBV7-2	once	TRBJ2-5	CASSLPPSVAGWETQYF	TGTGCCAGCAGCTTACCTCCCTCGGTGGCGGGCTGGGAGACCCAGTACTTC
TRBD1	TRBV19	few	TRBJ2-1	CASSIGQGNEQFF	TGTGCCAGTAGTATCGGACAGGGGAATGAGCAGTTCTTC
NA	TRBV11-1	NA	TRBJ1-5	CASCLGTPSDTQHF	TGTGCCAGCTGCTTAGGTACTCCGTCAGATACGCAGCATTTT
NA	TRBV18	few	TRBJ2-7	CASSPPGRGGEQYF	TGTGCCAGCTCACCACCGGGTAGGGGGGGCGAGCAGTACTTC
NA	TRBV25-1	NA	TRBJ2-5	CASHGSTDGETQYF	TGTGCCAGCCACGGGAGTACCGACGGGGAGACCCAGTACTTC
TRBD1	TRBV24-1	NA	TRBJ2-2	CAVDRGDTGELFF	TGTGCCGTTGACAGGGGGGACACCGGGGAGCTGTTTTTT
NA	TRBV4-1	few	TRBJ2-7	CASSQVTGNYEQYF	TGCGCCAGCAGCCAAGTCACAGGCAACTACGAGCAGTACTTC
TRBD2	TRBV7-9	NA	TRBJ2-1	CASSLARLAGGPPNEQFF	TGTGCCAGCAGCTTAGCGCGTCTAGCGGGAGGACCCCCAAATGAGCAGTTCTTC
NA	TRBV30	NA	TRBJ2-7	CAWSGVGREQYF	TGTGCCTGGAGTGGTGTCGGCAGGGAGCAGTACTTC
NA	TRBV7-6	few	TRBJ1-2	CASSPVSTGEGYGYTF	TGTGCCAGCAGCCCAGTCAGCACTGGGGAAGGCTATGGCTACACCTTC
NA	TRBV24-1	NA	TRBJ2-1	CATSVSSSYNEQFF	TGTGCCACCAGTGTGTCGAGCTCCTACAATGAGCAGTTCTTC
NA	TRBV7-2	NA	TRBJ1-1	CASSFKNTEAFF	TGTGCCAGCAGCTTTAAAAACACTGAAGCTTTCTTT
NA	TRBV4-1	NA	TRBJ2-7	CASSQEHRGDSPHEQYF	TGCGCCAGCAGCCAAGAACATCGGGGAGACTCGCCCCACGAGCAGTACTTC
TRBD1	TRBV20-1	NA	TRBJ1-1	CSAAIGRGWLNTEAFF	TGCAGTGCCGCTATAGGCAGGGGGTGGTTGAACACTGAAGCTTTCTTT
TRBD2	TRBV7-8	NA	TRBJ2-7	CASSLMRGDEQYF	TGTGCCAGCAGCCTCATGCGGGGGGACGAGCAGTACTTC
TRBD2	TRBV29-1	few	TRBJ2-3	CSVRPGGADTQYF	TGCAGCGTCAGACCGGGAGGGGCAGATACGCAGTATTTT
NA	TRBV4-3	once	TRBJ2-6	CASSQGKDLGANVLTF	TGCGCCAGCAGCCAAGGAAAGGATTTGGGGGCCAACGTCCTGACTTTC
NA	TRBV20-1	NA	TRBJ1-1	CSAGGQEGTEAFF	TGCAGTGCTGGGGGTCAGGAGGGCACTGAAGCTTTCTTT
TRBD1	TRBV27	few	TRBJ1-1	CASSLRGPGGNTEAFF	TGTGCCAGCAGTTTAAGGGGGCCTGGGGGGAACACTGAAGCTTTCTTT